These 26 T cell receptor beta chains were sequenced from one sample in a study of cytomegalovirus exposure and HLA in healthy donors. Method: immunoSEQ multiplex PCR; TCRdb's copy keeps in-frame clones and lacks some. In the table there are some 170,000 clones, approximately 87% of which are singletons. The specimen sequenced was PBMCs. Source of these receptors: a woman aged 30 to 39 in good health and CMV-seronegative.

For the CDR3, the DNA is TGTGCCAGCAGTGACACTAGCGGCCAAGAGACCCAGTACTTC. Its translation: CASSDTSGQETQYF. The V gene is TRBV2, the J gene TRBJ2-5, with 8 positions matching TRBD2. Germline V gene data show CDR1 as SNHLY and CDR2 as FYNNEI. J lost 1 base, V lost 3 bases, and 1 base had no gene match. The CDR3 has 14 amino acids.

V gene TRBV15 combines with J gene TRBJ2-5, with 7 bases lining up with TRBD1. The CDR3 spans 15 residues. Per germline, CDR1 LNHNV and CDR2 YYDKDF (reference sequence). With V trimmed by 0 bases and J by 5 bases, 6 bases remained unmatched. The CDR3 sequence: CATSRDRTGGETQYF. DNA for the CDR3: TGTGCCACCAGCAGAGATCGGACAGGTGGGGAGACCCAGTACTTC.

The rearrangement uses TRBV2 and TRBJ1-5; 9 bases are shared with TRBD1. The CDR3 length is 15 residues. In germline, CDR1 is SNHLY, CDR2 FYNNEI. With 10 bases clipped from V and 1 base from J, the junction kept 8 bases outside the gene matches. The CDR3 DNA sequence: TGTGCCACCTCACAGGGGGCCGCGAGCAATCAGCCCCAGCATTTT. Protein product: CATSQGAASNQPQHF.

This chain links TRBV5-4 with TRBJ1-1, with 11 bases fitting TRBD1. J lost 1 base, V lost 4 bases, and 3 bases had no gene match. Germline V gene lookup returns CDR1 SGHNT and CDR2 YYREEE (reference sequence). This CDR3 contains 15 residues. CDR3 DNA sequence: TGTGCCAGCAGCCCGGACAGGGGGCGGAACACTGAAGCTTTCTTT. This codes for CASSPDRGRNTEAFF.

This clone has only a few counts. The J gene is TRBJ1-2, the V gene TRBV5-1; unclear D gene. This CDR3 is built from 14 residues. V lost 4 bases and J 2 bases, leaving 12 bases between the germline ends. Germline V gene lookup returns CDR1 SGHRS and CDR2 YFSETQ. The CDR3 spells CASSDGLGNYGYTF. CDR3 sequence (DNA): TGCGCCAGCAGCGACGGACTGGGGAACTATGGCTACACCTTC.

The chain's CDR3 is CASSSRGDRDSYEQYF. The CDR3 region has the DNA TGTGCCAGCAGCTCCAGGGGGGACAGGGACTCCTACGAGCAGTACTTC. The gene calls are TRBV7-2 and TRBJ2-7, with TRBD1 identical over 9 bases. V lost 4 bases, J lost 0 bases, and 7 bases stayed unmatched. Germline V gene lookup returns CDR1 SGHTA and CDR2 FQGNSA. The CDR3 sequence is 16 residues long.

The rearrangement joins TRBV4-1 to TRBJ1-2, with 11 bases aligning to TRBD1. V lost 2 bases and J lost 4; bases outside the gene matches: 9. This CDR3 contains 17 residues. CDR1 and CDR2 (germline): MGHRA, YSYEKL. The CDR3 DNA follows: TGCGCCAGCAGCCAAACCGGACAGGGGGCGGTCCGCTATGGCTACACCTTC. It translates to CASSQTGQGAVRYGYTF.

J is TRBJ1-5 and V is TRBV18; D possibly corresponds to TRBD1 (6 bases). This CDR3 has 12 amino acids. Trimming removed 10 bases from V and 7 bases from J, with 14 bases in between. CDR1 and CDR2 from the germline V gene are KGHSH and LQKENI. CDR3 protein: CANTKGGQPQHF. For the CDR3, the DNA is TGTGCCAACACAAAGGGGGGGCAGCCCCAGCATTTT.

The chain has TRBV2 and TRBJ1-5, with 7 positions matching TRBD1. The CDR3 contains 15 residues. CDR1 is SNHLY, CDR2 FYNNEI, per germline. With V trimmed by 8 bases and J by 4 bases, 11 bases remained unmatched. CDR3 residues: CASASGQVTNQPQHF. CDR3 sequence (DNA): TGTGCCAGCGCCTCAGGACAGGTTACTAATCAGCCCCAGCATTTT.

As for this clone: The junction departs from germline at one end; a sequencing error may be responsible. The chain employs TRBV7-7 and TRBJ2-5; TRBD1 is a possible D gene (5 bases). The CDR3 runs to 11 residues. Germline CDR1 and CDR2: SSHAT and FNYEAQ (reference sequence). The CDR3 loop is CASSPGETQYF. For the CDR3, the DNA is TGTGCTAGCAGTCCAGGGGAGACCCAGTACTTC.

This clone occurred a few times. V gene TRBV30 combines with J gene TRBJ1-6, with D possibly matching TRBD1 (6 bases). Germline V CDR1 and CDR2: GTSNPN, SVGIG (reference sequence). This CDR3 is built from 13 residues. Trimming shortened V by 0 bases and J by 10 bases, and 10 bases separated the two germline ends. Here the CDR3 DNA reads TGTGCCTGGAGTGTGCAGGGGAACTCACCCCTCCACTTT. Its protein product is CAWSVQGNSPLHF.

J is TRBJ1-5 and V is TRBV6-1; D gene unclear. CDR1 is MNHNS, CDR2 SASEGT, per germline. The V end was cut by 7 bases, the J end by 6 bases, with 13 bases between. There are 13 residues in the CDR3. The CDR3 is CASTPLGGQPQHF. The CDR3 nucleotides read TGTGCCAGCACCCCCCTTGGAGGTCAGCCCCAGCATTTT.

The chain is built from TRBV7-2 and TRBJ2-7; 13 bases map to TRBD2. CDR1 and CDR2 (germline): SGHTA, FQGNSA. The CDR3 loop spans 16 amino acids. V lost 3 bases, J lost 2 bases, and 4 bases stayed unmatched. CDR3 nucleotides: TGTGCCAGCAGCTTGACTAGCGGGGGGCCGGCCTACGAGCAGTACTTC. Protein product: CASSLTSGGPAYEQYF.

The chain joins TRBV29-1 to TRBJ2-1; 8 bases are shared with TRBD2. The CDR3 contains 14 residues. With V trimmed by 6 bases and J by 7 bases, 11 bases remained unmatched. Germline CDR1 SQVTM, CDR2 ANQGSEA. CDR3 in amino acids: CSVFSGGGRNEQFF. CDR3 sequence (DNA): TGCAGCGTCTTCTCGGGGGGGGGAAGGAATGAGCAGTTCTTC.

This clone has only one observation. At the DNA level, this CDR3 is encoded by other sequences in the same sample as well. The CDR3 region has the DNA TGCGCCAGCAGCTTGGGTTCAGGTTTGAACACTGAAGCTTTCTTT. It yields the protein CASSLGSGLNTEAFF. V and J are TRBV5-1 and TRBJ1-1; D gene unclear. Germline V gives CDR1 SGHRS, CDR2 YFSETQ. CDR3 length: 15 amino acids. Trimming took 0 bases from V and 0 from J, leaving 9 bases between them.

The chain recombines TRBV4-1 with TRBJ2-7; a possible D gene is TRBD1 (5 bases). From germline, CDR1 is MGHRA and CDR2 YSYEKL. Trimming removed 0 bases at V and 2 bases at J, with 29 bases between. The CDR3 is 21 amino acids. The CDR3 protein is CASSQDLSWGQPLISTYEQYF. The DNA of the CDR3 is TGCGCCAGCAGCCAAGATCTCTCCTGGGGCCAGCCCCTAATATCTACCTACGAGCAGTACTTC.

The chain carries TRBV12-5 and TRBJ1-6; the D is unclear. V was cut by 3 bases and J by 9 bases, with 3 bases left in between. The CDR3 spans 11 residues. Per germline, CDR1 LGHNT and CDR2 FRNRAP. For the CDR3, the DNA is TGTGCTAGTGGTTTCTTTTCACCCCTCCACTTT. As protein: CASGFFSPLHF.

The chain joins TRBV27 to TRBJ1-1, with D possibly matching TRBD1 (6 bases). Deletions cut 8 bases from V and 1 base from J, with 14 bases between. CDR3 length: 14 amino acids. Germline lookup yields CDR1 MNHEY and CDR2 SMNVEV (reference sequence). The CDR3 region has the DNA TGTGCCAGCGCTTGGGGGCATTCGAACACTGAAGCTTTCTTT. It specifies CASAWGHSNTEAFF.

The chain is built from TRBV5-1 and TRBJ2-7; 8 bases line up with TRBD1. The CDR3 has 13 residues. Germline V gene lookup returns CDR1 SGHRS and CDR2 YFSETQ. V was clipped by 7 bases and J by 3 bases; unmatched bases: 6. This CDR3 is CASGGGTGYEQYF. CDR3 sequence (DNA): TGCGCCAGCGGTGGTGGGACAGGCTACGAGCAGTACTTC.

This clone was seen a handful of times. V usage is TRBV4-1 and J usage is TRBJ2-5; a possible D gene is TRBD2 (6 bases). The V and J ends lost 4 bases and 1 base respectively, with 16 bases between them. Germline loops: CDR1 MGHRA, CDR2 YSYEKL. The CDR3 is made up of 16 amino acids. CDR3 region: CASSPGLGGLQETQYF. The CDR3 nucleotides read TGCGCCAGCAGCCCCGGACTGGGGGGACTCCAAGAGACCCAGTACTTC.

V and J are TRBV13 and TRBJ2-3, with 8 bases matching TRBD1. V shed 1 base and J 2 bases; nucleotides not matched to a gene: 5. The CDR3 is 16 amino acids. CDR1 is PRHDT, CDR2 FYEKMQ, per germline (reference sequence). For the CDR3, the DNA is TGTGCCAGCAGCTTAGCCGGGACAGGTTACACAGATACGCAGTATTTT. Encoded protein: CASSLAGTGYTDTQYF.

V usage is TRBV5-1 and J usage is TRBJ1-1; TRBD1 matches at 7 bases. CDR3 length equals 13 residues. Per the germline V gene, CDR1 is SGHRS and CDR2 is YFSETQ. J was trimmed by 5 bases and V by 4 bases; bases with no gene match: 5. The CDR3 protein is CASSPLRGTEAFF. The CDR3 DNA reads as TGCGCCAGCAGCCCTCTCAGGGGGACTGAAGCTTTCTTT.

The genes are TRBV4-1 and TRBJ2-5; 9 bases match TRBD1. Germline CDR1 and CDR2: MGHRA and YSYEKL. Trimming cost V 5 bases and J 5 bases; bases outside gene matches: 9. The CDR3 contains 15 residues. The CDR3 spells CASSYGTGSLETQYF. The CDR3 DNA follows: TGCGCCAGCAGCTACGGGACAGGGAGTTTGGAGACCCAGTACTTC.

This chain links TRBV5-6 with TRBJ1-4, with 8 nucleotides matching TRBD1. CDR1 is SGHDT and CDR2 is YYEEEE in the germline V gene. The CDR3 is 17 residues long. Trimming took 1 base from V and 4 from J; bases not matched to a gene: 9. The CDR3 reads CASSLRWTGSVNEKLFF. CDR3 sequence (DNA): TGTGCCAGCAGCTTGCGCTGGACAGGGTCGGTTAATGAAAAACTGTTTTTT. The whole variable domain, filled in from reference TRBV5-6 and TRBJ1-4, reads DAGVTQSPTHLIKTRGQQVTLRCSPKSGHDTVSWYQQALGQGPQFIFQYYEEEERQRGNFPDRFSGHQFPNYSSELNVNALLLGDSALYLCASSLRWTGSVNEKLFFGSGTQLSVL.

The V gene is TRBV7-6, the J gene TRBJ2-7; 10 bases map to TRBD1. This CDR3 comprises 15 residues. V lost 1 base and J lost 2; bases outside the gene matches: 2. The germline CDR1 and CDR2 sequences are SGHVS and FNYEAQ. The CDR3 nucleotides read TGTGCCAGCAGCTTAGACGACAGGGGGCCCTACGAGCAGTACTTC. It specifies CASSLDDRGPYEQYF.

The chain combines TRBV4-1 with TRBJ1-3; D not certain. Trimming removed 0 bases from V and 1 base from J, with 10 bases in between. This CDR3 comprises 16 residues. CDR1 and CDR2 (germline): MGHRA, YSYEKL. CDR3: CASSQDPDWSGNTIYF. The CDR3 DNA reads TGCGCCAGCAGCCAAGATCCTGACTGGTCTGGAAACACCATATATTTT.